This paragraph covers one TCR beta chain sequence. This sample stems from a study of shared clonotypes between healthy human individuals. Only CD45RO-negative cells positively selected for CCR7 counted as naive CD8 cells, so terminally differentiated effector memory CD45RA+ cells were excluded. Trimming left V 7 bases short and J 1 base short, with 14 bases between. This CDR3 has 15 amino acids. The germline CDR1 and CDR2 sequences are MDHEN and SYDVKM. Per the authors' pipeline: From ImmunoSEQ came sequences covering only the junction and carrying no quality scores, so filtering differed. Repertoires were generated with immunoSEQ multiplex PCR, while TCRdb's copy carries only in-frame clones and drops some. That table is the source of V, J and clone size, and D and trimming were worked out from the DNA. The data show about 680,000 clones, approximately 90% seen once.

V and J are TRBV28 and TRBJ2-1; D is undetermined. Sequenced input: naive CD8+ T cells sorted from blood. The TCR comes from a man aged 25 to 40 in good health. This CDR3 is CASNLGVGSYNEQFF. The CDR3 DNA sequence: TGTGCCAGCAACCTTGGGGTTGGGTCCTACAATGAGCAGTTCTTC.